A single sample is the source of the 22 T cell receptor beta chains below, sequenced in a study of CD8+ T cells in alopecia areata. Lesional scalp tissue (obtained by punch biopsy) and peripheral blood were collected from alopecia areata patients. RNA extraction was followed by reverse transcription into cDNA, which acted as the sequencing template. Generated by immunoSEQ multiplex PCR, the TCRdb table keeps only in-frame clones and is missing some. Here the sample spans under 20,000 clones, around 62% being singletons. The source was skin, collected at week 0. Receptor source: a human donor with alopecia areata.

On this clone itself: Because the CDR3's place on the DNA is in doubt, the DNA is left out and the CDR3 is given as listed by TCRdb. The rearrangement links TRBV5-5 to TRBJ1-3. Ends included, the CDR3 has 15 residues. Germline V gene lookup returns CDR1 SGHKS and CDR2 YYEKEE (reference sequence). Here the CDR3 reads CASSFDLGTGNTIYF.

This clone occurred once. The chain uses TRBV10-3 and TRBJ2-1; 7 bases fit TRBD1. Per the germline V gene, CDR1 is ENHRY and CDR2 is SYGVKD. The CDR3 covers 15 residues. The junction had 6 bases not matched to a gene; V was cut back by 4 bases and J by 3 bases. CDR3 bases: TGTGCCATCAGTGGAGCCGGGACAGTCTACAATGAGCAGTTCTTC. It yields the protein CAISGAGTVYNEQFF.

This chain uses TRBV2 with TRBJ1-5; D is uncertain. Trimming took off 5 bases at V and 6 bases at J, with 14 bases between the two ends. The germline gives CDR1 SNHLY, CDR2 FYNNEI. The CDR3 totals 14 residues. CDR3 sequence reads: CASSLGEGGQPQHF. The CDR3 nucleotides are TGTGCCAGCAGTCTCGGGGAGGGCGGTCAGCCCCAGCATTTT.

This clone has just a few counts. This chain connects TRBV7-6 to TRBJ1-2, with TRBD1 matching 7 bases. Germline V CDR1 and CDR2: SGHVS, FNYEAQ. This CDR3 is 16 amino acids long. J gave up 4 bases and V 2 bases, and 10 bases lay outside the gene matches. DNA for the CDR3: TGTGCCAGCAGCTTAACAGGGGAAACGGCGGGCTATGGCTACACCTTC. Its translation: CASSLTGETAGYGYTF.

This clone turned up a few times. The chain joins TRBV7-2 to TRBJ2-7; 11 bases fit TRBD2. The CDR3 spans 14 residues. Trimming took 5 bases from V and 3 from J; bases not matched to a gene: 3. From germline, CDR1 is SGHTA and CDR2 FQGNSA. The CDR3 spells CASSTSGGRYEQYF. The CDR3 DNA is TGTGCCAGCAGCACTAGCGGGGGCCGCTACGAGCAGTACTTC. Complete variable domain (other parts from reference TRBV7-2 and TRBJ2-7): GAGVSQSPSNKVTEKGKDVELRCDPISGHTALYWYRQSLGQGLEFLIYFQGNSAPDKSGLPSDRFSAERTGGSVSTLTIQRTQQEDSAVYLCASSTSGGRYEQYFGPGTRLTVT.

This sequence joins TRBV7-8 and TRBJ2-2, with D possibly being TRBD2 (5 bases). The CDR3 extends over 12 amino acids. Between the trimmed V and J ends, which lost 5 bases and 7 bases, there was a span of 8 bases. The germline CDR1 and CDR2 sequences are SGHVS and FQNEAQ. The CDR3 DNA follows: TGTGCCAGCAGCGTACGGGACGGGGAGCTGTTTTTT. Translation gives CASSVRDGELFF.

The rearrangement links TRBV7-9 to TRBJ2-6; D perhaps matches TRBD1 (5 bases). The germline gives CDR1 SEHNR, CDR2 FQNEAQ (reference sequence). The V end lost 4 bases, the J end lost 3 bases, and 10 bases lay between the germline ends. This CDR3 is built from 15 residues. CDR3 sequence reads: CASSSQGVGANVLTF. For the CDR3, the DNA is TGTGCCAGCAGCTCCCAGGGCGTTGGGGCCAACGTCCTGACTTTC.

This clone was counted a few times. The junction departs from the called germline gene at one end, perhaps through a read error. This chain uses TRBV7-7 with TRBJ2-5; possibly TRBD1 or TRBD2 for D (5 bases each). Germline CDR1 and CDR2: SSHAT and FNYEAQ (reference sequence). The CDR3 has 13 residues. The CDR3 is CASSPMGRETQYF. CDR3 DNA: TGTGCTAGCAGCCCGATGGGACGGGAGACCCAGTACTTC.

The V and J genes are TRBV4-3 and TRBJ1-1; D is perhaps TRBD1 (6 bases). Trimming removed 0 bases from V and 3 bases from J, with 8 bases in between. CDR1 is LGHNA, CDR2 YSLEER, per germline. The CDR3 spans 14 residues. This CDR3 is CASSQDRGDTEAFF. In DNA, the CDR3 is TGCGCCAGCAGCCAAGATAGGGGGGACACTGAAGCTTTCTTT.

The gene calls are TRBV7-2 and TRBJ1-2, with 7 nucleotides matching TRBD1. Trimming took 1 base from V and 11 from J; bases not matched to a gene: 4. Looked up from germline, CDR1 is SGHTA and CDR2 is FQGNSA. The CDR3 loop spans 12 amino acids. The CDR3 coding sequence is TGTGCCAGCAGCTTAGACAGGGGCGGTTACACCTTC. As protein: CASSLDRGGYTF. Full variable domain (remainder filled in from reference TRBV7-2 and TRBJ1-2): GAGVSQSPSNKVTEKGKDVELRCDPISGHTALYWYRQSLGQGLEFLIYFQGNSAPDKSGLPSDRFSAERTGGSVSTLTIQRTQQEDSAVYLCASSLDRGGYTFGSGTRLTVV.

The V call is TRBV6-5, the J call TRBJ2-7; D is ambiguous. The CDR3 sequence is 15 residues long. Germline CDR1 and CDR2: MNHEY and SVGAGI. Trimming shortened V by 0 bases and J by 2 bases, and 11 bases separated the two germline ends. CDR3 nucleotides: TGTGCCAGCAGTTACTCGGGCAGCAAAACCTACGAGCAGTACTTC. This sequence encodes CASSYSGSKTYEQYF.

The chain uses TRBV18 and TRBJ2-7; unclear D gene. V was shortened by 5 bases and J by 3 bases, with 11 bases between the two germline ends. This CDR3 is built from 13 residues. Germline CDR1 KGHSH, CDR2 LQKENI. CDR3 loop: CASSSGGGYEQYF. DNA for the CDR3: TGTGCCAGCTCATCAGGCGGCGGCTACGAGCAGTACTTC.

This sequence joins TRBV4-3 and TRBJ1-3; D perhaps matches TRBD1 (5 bases). Trimming left V 1 base short and J 2 bases short, with 18 bases between. CDR1 is LGHNA, CDR2 YSLEER, per germline. This CDR3 is 18 amino acids long. The CDR3 is CASSQVVRLGRAGNTIYF. The CDR3 DNA reads as TGCGCCAGCAGCCAAGTGGTCCGCTTGGGCAGGGCTGGAAACACCATATATTTT.

This CDR3 is CASSLARNTEAFF. DNA for the CDR3: TGTGCCAGCAGCTTAGCCAGGAACACTGAAGCTTTCTTT. The chain combines TRBV11-2 with TRBJ1-1, with D unresolved. CDR3 length: 13 amino acids. The V gene lost 1 base and the J gene lost 1 base, with 4 bases spanning the gap. Germline loops: CDR1 SGHAT, CDR2 FQNNGV.

This chain connects TRBV2 to TRBJ2-5, with D unclear. V was clipped by 7 bases and J by 5 bases, with 8 bases between them. The CDR3 is made up of 11 amino acids. Germline CDR1 reads SNHLY; CDR2 reads FYNNEI. CDR3 protein: CASILRETQYF. For the CDR3, the DNA is TGTGCCAGCATATTAAGGGAGACCCAGTACTTC.

The chain employs TRBV7-9 and TRBJ1-1, with D possibly matching TRBD1 (5 bases). The CDR3 extends over 12 amino acids. V was pared by 8 bases and J by 8 bases, with 15 bases between. Germline CDR1 is SEHNR and CDR2 is FQNEAQ (reference sequence). The CDR3 DNA is TGTGCCAGCCTCAGGGTTGTGGGAGAAGCTTTCTTT. Translation gives CASLRVVGEAFF.

The chain recombines TRBV6-6 with TRBJ1-1; D unresolved. The CDR3 has 13 amino acids. Germline loops: CDR1 MNHNY, CDR2 SVGAGI (reference sequence). V gave up 3 bases and J gave up 4 bases, with 9 bases separating them. Here the CDR3 reads CASSYTPGTEAFF. DNA of the CDR3: TGTGCCAGCAGTTATACCCCGGGCACTGAAGCTTTCTTT.

The chain carries TRBV11-2 and TRBJ2-7; D is ambiguous. This CDR3 contains 11 residues. Germline V gene data show CDR1 as SGHAT and CDR2 as FQNNGV. The V and J ends lost 5 bases and 2 bases respectively, with 4 bases between them. For the CDR3, the DNA is TGTGCCAGCAGCCAAGCCTACGAGCAGTACTTC. It encodes CASSQAYEQYF.

A few counts support this clone. V and J are TRBV5-1 and TRBJ2-3; D is unclear. CDR3 length: 16 residues. Trimming removed 1 base at V and 0 bases at J, with 12 bases between. Germline lookup yields CDR1 SGHRS and CDR2 YFSETQ. The CDR3 DNA reads as TGCGCCAGCAGCTTGCCAACAGATTCTAGCACAGATACGCAGTATTTT. Translating gives CASSLPTDSSTDTQYF.

This clone was counted only a few times. The gene calls are TRBV4-1 and TRBJ2-5; the D is unclear. V lost 1 base, J lost 2 bases, and 8 bases lay in between. CDR1 MGHRA and CDR2 YSYEKL come from the germline V gene. The CDR3 length is 14 residues. This CDR3 reads CASSQVSPQETQYF. The CDR3 DNA reads TGCGCCAGCAGCCAAGTTAGTCCACAAGAGACCCAGTACTTC.

This clone was observed a few times. This may be a read error: a much more frequent sequence differs by one nucleotide. The chain carries TRBV4-2 and TRBJ2-1; 16 nucleotides align to TRBD2. CDR1 is LGHNA, CDR2 YNFKEQ, per germline. There are 18 residues in the CDR3. V was clipped by 0 bases and J by 10 bases; unmatched bases: 9. CDR3 amino acids: CASSQDPGLAGGRGEQFF. Written as DNA, the CDR3 is TGTGCCAGCAGCCAAGATCCGGGACTAGCGGGGGGGCGAGGAGAGCAGTTCTTC.

This clone has only a few counts. The chain recombines TRBV18 with TRBJ2-1; maybe TRBD1 (5 bases). Germline V gives CDR1 KGHSH, CDR2 LQKENI. There are 11 residues in the CDR3. Trimming cost V 6 bases and J 10 bases, with 10 bases left between them. CDR3 sequence (DNA): TGTGCCAGCTCCCAGGGTGACGAGCAGTTCTTC. It is translated as CASSQGDEQFF. The full variable domain, rest sourced from reference TRBV18 and TRBJ2-1, is NAGVMQNPRHLVRRRGQEARLRCSPMKGHSHVYWYRQLPEEGLKFMVYLQKENIIDESGMPKERFSAEFPKEGPSILRIQQVVRGDSAAYFCASSQGDEQFFGPGTRLTVL.